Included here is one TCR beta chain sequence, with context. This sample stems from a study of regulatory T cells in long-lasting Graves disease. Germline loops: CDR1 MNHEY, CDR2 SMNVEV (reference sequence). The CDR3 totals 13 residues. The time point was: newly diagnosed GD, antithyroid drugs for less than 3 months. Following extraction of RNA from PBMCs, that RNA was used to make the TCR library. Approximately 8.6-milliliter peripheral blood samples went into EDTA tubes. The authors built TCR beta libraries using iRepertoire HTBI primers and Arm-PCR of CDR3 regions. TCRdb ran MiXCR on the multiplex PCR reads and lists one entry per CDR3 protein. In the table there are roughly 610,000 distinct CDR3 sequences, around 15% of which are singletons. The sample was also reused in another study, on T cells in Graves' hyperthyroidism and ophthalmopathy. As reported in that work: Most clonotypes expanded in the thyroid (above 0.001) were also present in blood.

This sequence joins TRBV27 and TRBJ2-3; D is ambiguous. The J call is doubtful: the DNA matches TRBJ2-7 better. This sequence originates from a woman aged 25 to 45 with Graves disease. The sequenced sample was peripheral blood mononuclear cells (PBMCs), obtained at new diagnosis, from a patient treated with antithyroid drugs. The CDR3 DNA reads TGTGCCAGCAGGGAAGGGCCACCCTACGAGCAGTACTTC. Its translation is CASREGPPYEQYF.